This TCR beta chain stems from a study of shared clonotypes between healthy human individuals. CDR3 length: 14 amino acids. Germline assignment: CDR1 SGHTA and CDR2 FQGNSA. The V segment lost 5 bases and the J segment 13 bases; nucleotides outside the gene matches: 11. Sequencing used immunoSEQ multiplex PCR; TCRdb keeps in-frame clones, though not all of them. The sample contains about 2.5 million clones, about 90% of which appear only once. The source is a young man in good health. Some clones in this sample may be carry-over from other donors' samples. The rearrangement joins TRBV7-2 to TRBJ1-6; TRBD1 matches 7 bases. Sequencing was performed on naive CD4+ T cells from PBMCs. Subset specified: CD45RA+ positively selected. The CDR3: CASSPRQGVGPLHF. For the CDR3, the DNA is TGTGCCAGCAGCCCCCGACAGGGAGTAGGTCCCCTCCACTTT.